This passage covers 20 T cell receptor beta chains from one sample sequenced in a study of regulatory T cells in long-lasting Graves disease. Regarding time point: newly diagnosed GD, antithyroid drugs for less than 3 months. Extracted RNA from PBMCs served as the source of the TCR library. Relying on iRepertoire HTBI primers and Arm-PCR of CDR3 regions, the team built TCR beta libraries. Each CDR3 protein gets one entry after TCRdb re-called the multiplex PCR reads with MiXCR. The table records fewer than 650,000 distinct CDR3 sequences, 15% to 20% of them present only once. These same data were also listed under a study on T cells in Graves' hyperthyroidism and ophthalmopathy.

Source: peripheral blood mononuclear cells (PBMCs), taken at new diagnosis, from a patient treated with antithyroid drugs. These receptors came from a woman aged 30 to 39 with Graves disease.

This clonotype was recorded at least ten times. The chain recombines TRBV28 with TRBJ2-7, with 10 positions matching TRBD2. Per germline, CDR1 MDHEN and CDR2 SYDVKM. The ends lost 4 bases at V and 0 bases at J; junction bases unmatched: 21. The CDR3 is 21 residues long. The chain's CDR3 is CASSSYPGTSATVLSSYEQYF. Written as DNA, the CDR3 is TGTGCCAGCAGTTCATACCCCGGGACTAGCGCTACCGTTCTGAGCTCCTACGAGCAGTACTTC.

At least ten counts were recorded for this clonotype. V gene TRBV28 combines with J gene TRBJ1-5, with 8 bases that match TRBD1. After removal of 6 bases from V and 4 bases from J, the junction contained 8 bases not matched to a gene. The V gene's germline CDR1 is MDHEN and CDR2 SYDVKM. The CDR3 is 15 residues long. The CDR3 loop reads CASSPQGQGNQPQHF. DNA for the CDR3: TGTGCCAGCAGCCCCCAAGGACAGGGAAATCAGCCCCAGCATTTT. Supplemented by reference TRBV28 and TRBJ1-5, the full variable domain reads DVKVTQSSRYLVKRTGEKVFLECVQDMDHENMFWYRQDPGLGLRLIYFSYDVKMKEKGDIPEGYSVSREKKERFSLILESASTNQTSMYLCASSPQGQGNQPQHFGDGTRLSIL.

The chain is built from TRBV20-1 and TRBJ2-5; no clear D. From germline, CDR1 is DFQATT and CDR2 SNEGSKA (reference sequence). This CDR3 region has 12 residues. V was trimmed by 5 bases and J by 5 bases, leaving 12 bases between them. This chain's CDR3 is CSAVDGGETQYF. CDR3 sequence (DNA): TGCAGTGCTGTAGACGGCGGCGAGACCCAGTACTTC.

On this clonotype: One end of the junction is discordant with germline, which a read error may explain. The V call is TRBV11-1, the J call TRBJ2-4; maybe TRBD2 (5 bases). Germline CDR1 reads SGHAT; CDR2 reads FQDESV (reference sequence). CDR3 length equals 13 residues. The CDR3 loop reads CVSSLEGKNIQYF. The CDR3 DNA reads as TGTGTCAGCAGCTTAGAGGGAAAAAACATTCAGTACTTC.

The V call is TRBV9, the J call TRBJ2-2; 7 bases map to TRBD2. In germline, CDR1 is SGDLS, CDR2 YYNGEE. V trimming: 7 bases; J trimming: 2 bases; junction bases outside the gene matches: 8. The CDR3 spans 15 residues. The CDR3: CASGPGGTNTGELFF. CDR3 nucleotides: TGTGCCAGCGGCCCGGGAGGAACCAACACCGGGGAGCTGTTTTTT.

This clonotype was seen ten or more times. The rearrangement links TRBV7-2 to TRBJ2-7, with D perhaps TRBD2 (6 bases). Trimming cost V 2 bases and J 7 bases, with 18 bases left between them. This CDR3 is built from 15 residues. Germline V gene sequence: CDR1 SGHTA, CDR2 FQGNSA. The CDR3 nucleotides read TGTGCCAGCAGCTTAACCCCGAGGCTAGCGCGGGAGCAGTACTTC. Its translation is CASSLTPRLAREQYF.

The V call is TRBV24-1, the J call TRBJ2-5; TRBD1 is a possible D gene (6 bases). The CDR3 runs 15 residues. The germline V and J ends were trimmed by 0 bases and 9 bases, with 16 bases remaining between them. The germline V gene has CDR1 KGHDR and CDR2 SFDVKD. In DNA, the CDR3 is TGTGCCACCAGTGATTTGAGAGGGGGACAAAGGGCCCAGTACTTC. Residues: CATSDLRGGQRAQYF.

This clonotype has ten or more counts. DNA of the CDR3: TGTGCCAGCAGTTACTCGCAGGCCCCTAACGAGCAGTACTTC. Translated: CASSYSQAPNEQYF. The V and J genes are TRBV6-2 or TRBV6-3 and TRBJ2-7; D remains ambiguous. This CDR3 region has 14 residues. Trimming left V 0 bases short and J 5 bases short, with 11 bases between. Germline CDR1 MNHEY, CDR2 SVGEGT.

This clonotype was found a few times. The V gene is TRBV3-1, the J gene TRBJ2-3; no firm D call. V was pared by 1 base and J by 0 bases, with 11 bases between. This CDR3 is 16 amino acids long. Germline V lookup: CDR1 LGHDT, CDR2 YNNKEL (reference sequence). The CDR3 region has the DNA TGTGCCAGCAGCCAAGGACCACCTGATAGCACAGATACGCAGTATTTT. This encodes CASSQGPPDSTDTQYF.

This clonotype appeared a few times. The CDR3 loop reads CASSHSGRATGELFF. The CDR3, as DNA: TGTGCCAGCAGTCATAGCGGGAGGGCCACCGGGGAGCTGTTTTTT. The chain recombines TRBV12-3 or TRBV12-4 with TRBJ2-2; 11 positions agree with TRBD2. After removal of 5 bases from V and 4 bases from J, the junction contained 3 bases not matched to a gene. The CDR3 sequence is 15 residues long.

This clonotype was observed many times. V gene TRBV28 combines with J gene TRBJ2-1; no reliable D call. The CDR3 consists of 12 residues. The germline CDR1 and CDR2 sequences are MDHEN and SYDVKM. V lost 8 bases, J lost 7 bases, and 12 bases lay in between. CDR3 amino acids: CASLQSRNEQFF. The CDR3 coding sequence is TGTGCCAGCCTTCAAAGCCGGAATGAGCAGTTCTTC.

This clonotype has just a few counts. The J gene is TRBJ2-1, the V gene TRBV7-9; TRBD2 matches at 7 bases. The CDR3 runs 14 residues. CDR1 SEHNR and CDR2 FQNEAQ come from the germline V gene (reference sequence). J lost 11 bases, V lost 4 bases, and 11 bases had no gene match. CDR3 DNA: TGTGCCAGCAGCTGGACCCTAGCGGTACCCCAGCAGTTCTTC. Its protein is CASSWTLAVPQQFF.

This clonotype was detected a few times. CDR3 region: CASSSGNSGNTIYF. The CDR3 bases are TGTGCCAGCAGTTCCGGGAACTCTGGAAACACCATATATTTT. V gene TRBV28 combines with J gene TRBJ1-3; no reliable D call. V shed 4 bases and J shed 0 bases, with 7 bases lying between them. CDR1 and CDR2 (germline): MDHEN, SYDVKM. The CDR3 has 14 residues.

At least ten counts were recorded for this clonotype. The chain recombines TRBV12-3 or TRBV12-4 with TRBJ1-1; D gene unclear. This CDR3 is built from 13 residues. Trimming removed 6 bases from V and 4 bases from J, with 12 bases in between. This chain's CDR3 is CASSPARGTEAFF. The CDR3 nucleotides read TGTGCCAGCAGCCCAGCCCGAGGCACTGAAGCTTTCTTT.

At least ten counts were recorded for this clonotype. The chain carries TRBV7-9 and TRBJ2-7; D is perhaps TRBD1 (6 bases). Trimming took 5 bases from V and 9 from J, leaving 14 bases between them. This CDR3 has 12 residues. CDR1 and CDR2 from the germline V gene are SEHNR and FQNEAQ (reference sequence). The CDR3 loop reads CASSLLGQMQYF. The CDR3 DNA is TGTGCCAGCAGCCTACTGGGACAAATGCAGTACTTC.

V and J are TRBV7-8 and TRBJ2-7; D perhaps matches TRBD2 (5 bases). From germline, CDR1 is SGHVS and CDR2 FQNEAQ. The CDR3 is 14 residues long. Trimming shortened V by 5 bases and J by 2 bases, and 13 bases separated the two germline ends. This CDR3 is CASSAWESTYEQYF. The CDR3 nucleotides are TGTGCCAGCAGCGCATGGGAGTCTACCTACGAGCAGTACTTC.

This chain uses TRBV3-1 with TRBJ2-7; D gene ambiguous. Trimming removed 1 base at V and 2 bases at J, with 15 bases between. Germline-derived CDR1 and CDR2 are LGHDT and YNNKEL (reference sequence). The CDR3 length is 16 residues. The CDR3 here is CASSQGPDLWAYEQYF. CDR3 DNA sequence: TGTGCCAGCAGCCAAGGGCCGGATCTATGGGCCTACGAGCAGTACTTC.

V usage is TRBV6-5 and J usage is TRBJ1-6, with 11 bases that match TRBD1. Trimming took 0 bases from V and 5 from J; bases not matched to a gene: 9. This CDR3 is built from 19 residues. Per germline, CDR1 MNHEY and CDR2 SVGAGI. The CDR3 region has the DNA TGTGCCAGCAGTTACTCGCCCCTTGGACAGGGGGCGAATAATTCACCCCTCCACTTT. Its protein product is CASSYSPLGQGANNSPLHF.

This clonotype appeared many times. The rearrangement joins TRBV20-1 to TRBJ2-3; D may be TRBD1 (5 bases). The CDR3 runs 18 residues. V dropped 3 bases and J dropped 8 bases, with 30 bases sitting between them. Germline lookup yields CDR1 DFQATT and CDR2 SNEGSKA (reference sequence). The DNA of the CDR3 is TGCAGTGCTAGTGACGTTACGCGGAAGGGCAGGCCGCAGGGTACGCAGTATTTT. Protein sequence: CSASDVTRKGRPQGTQYF.

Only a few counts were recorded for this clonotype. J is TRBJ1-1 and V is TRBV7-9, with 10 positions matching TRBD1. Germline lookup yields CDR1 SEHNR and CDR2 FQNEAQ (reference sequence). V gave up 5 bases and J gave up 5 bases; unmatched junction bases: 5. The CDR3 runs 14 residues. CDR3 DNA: TGTGCCAGCAGCCCGTGGACAGGGGGTACTGAAGCTTTCTTT. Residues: CASSPWTGGTEAFF.